This T cell receptor beta chain emerged from a study of blood T cell repertoires in COVID-19. The overall study: COVID-19 samples, acute and convalescent, were from the United States, Italy and Spain. Nucleic acid was either cDNA or gDNA, and it came from T cells, B-cell-depleted T cells, or PBMCs.

Per the authors' pipeline: For nucleated cells, counts were estimated from reference gene primer amplification. Clones were read by immunoSEQ multiplex PCR, and TCRdb kept only the in-frame ones, dropping some. V, J and clone size are those of that table, while D and trimming were read from the DNA. The table includes around 260,000 clones, over 65% detected once. V shed 3 bases and J shed 0 bases, with 14 bases lying between them. The CDR3 contains 16 residues. The germline V gene has CDR1 GTSNPN and CDR2 SVGIG (reference sequence). Sequences were obtained from peripheral blood. The receptor comes from a man between 60 and 75 years old who had recovered from COVID-19. The chain uses TRBV30 and TRBJ1-4, with a weak D call TRBD1 (6 bases). The CDR3 reads CAWRIQGGSTNEKLFF. The CDR3 DNA sequence: TGTGCCTGGAGGATACAGGGCGGGTCAACTAATGAAAAACTGTTTTTT.